This TCR beta chain was captured in a study of CD8 T cells in ankylosing spondylitis. With 3 bases clipped from V and 1 base from J, the junction kept 4 bases outside the gene matches. The CDR3 totals 15 residues. CDR1 and CDR2 (germline): MGHDK, SYGVNS. Library preparation for TCR beta used quantitative 5'-RACE with molecular barcodes. TCRdb itself ran the 5' RACE reads through MiXCR, one entry per CDR3 protein. The sample carries just over 350,000 distinct CDR3 sequences, roughly 22% recorded once. Sequenced sample: blood, either unsorted or a sorted T cell fraction (not recorded which). The receptor was derived from a male donor with ankylosing spondylitis or in good health (not recorded which). The gene calls are TRBV25-1 and TRBJ2-7, with 9 bases that match TRBD1. The CDR3 is CASSDPGQGSYEQYF. The CDR3 nucleotides read TGTGCCAGCAGTGATCCGGGACAGGGTTCCTACGAGCAGTACTTC.